This T cell receptor beta chain was recovered during a study of CD8+ T cells in alopecia areata. V dropped 6 bases and J dropped 8; count of bases not matched to a gene: 4. The germline CDR1 and CDR2 sequences are SQVTM and ANQGSEA. CDR3 length equals 11 residues. Reverse transcription of extracted RNA yielded cDNA, which provided the sequencing template. Sequenced by immunoSEQ multiplex PCR; TCRdb stores in-frame clones only, minus some. The data contain about 150,000 clones, about 60% of them singletons. Notes on the study in general: Compared with mice, patients displayed less clear TCR sharing, possibly for HLA-related reasons. For lesional scalp, especially alopecia totalis/universalis, clonality was higher than in normal scalp.

Turning to this clone: Its target is unknown.

The rearrangement uses TRBV29-1 and TRBJ1-2, with TRBD1 matching 9 bases. This receptor was identified in a human donor in good health. Sequenced input: CD4+ T cells sorted from blood. CDR3 residues: CSVGTGLGYTF. The CDR3 nucleotides read TGCAGCGTCGGGACAGGGTTGGGCTACACCTTC.